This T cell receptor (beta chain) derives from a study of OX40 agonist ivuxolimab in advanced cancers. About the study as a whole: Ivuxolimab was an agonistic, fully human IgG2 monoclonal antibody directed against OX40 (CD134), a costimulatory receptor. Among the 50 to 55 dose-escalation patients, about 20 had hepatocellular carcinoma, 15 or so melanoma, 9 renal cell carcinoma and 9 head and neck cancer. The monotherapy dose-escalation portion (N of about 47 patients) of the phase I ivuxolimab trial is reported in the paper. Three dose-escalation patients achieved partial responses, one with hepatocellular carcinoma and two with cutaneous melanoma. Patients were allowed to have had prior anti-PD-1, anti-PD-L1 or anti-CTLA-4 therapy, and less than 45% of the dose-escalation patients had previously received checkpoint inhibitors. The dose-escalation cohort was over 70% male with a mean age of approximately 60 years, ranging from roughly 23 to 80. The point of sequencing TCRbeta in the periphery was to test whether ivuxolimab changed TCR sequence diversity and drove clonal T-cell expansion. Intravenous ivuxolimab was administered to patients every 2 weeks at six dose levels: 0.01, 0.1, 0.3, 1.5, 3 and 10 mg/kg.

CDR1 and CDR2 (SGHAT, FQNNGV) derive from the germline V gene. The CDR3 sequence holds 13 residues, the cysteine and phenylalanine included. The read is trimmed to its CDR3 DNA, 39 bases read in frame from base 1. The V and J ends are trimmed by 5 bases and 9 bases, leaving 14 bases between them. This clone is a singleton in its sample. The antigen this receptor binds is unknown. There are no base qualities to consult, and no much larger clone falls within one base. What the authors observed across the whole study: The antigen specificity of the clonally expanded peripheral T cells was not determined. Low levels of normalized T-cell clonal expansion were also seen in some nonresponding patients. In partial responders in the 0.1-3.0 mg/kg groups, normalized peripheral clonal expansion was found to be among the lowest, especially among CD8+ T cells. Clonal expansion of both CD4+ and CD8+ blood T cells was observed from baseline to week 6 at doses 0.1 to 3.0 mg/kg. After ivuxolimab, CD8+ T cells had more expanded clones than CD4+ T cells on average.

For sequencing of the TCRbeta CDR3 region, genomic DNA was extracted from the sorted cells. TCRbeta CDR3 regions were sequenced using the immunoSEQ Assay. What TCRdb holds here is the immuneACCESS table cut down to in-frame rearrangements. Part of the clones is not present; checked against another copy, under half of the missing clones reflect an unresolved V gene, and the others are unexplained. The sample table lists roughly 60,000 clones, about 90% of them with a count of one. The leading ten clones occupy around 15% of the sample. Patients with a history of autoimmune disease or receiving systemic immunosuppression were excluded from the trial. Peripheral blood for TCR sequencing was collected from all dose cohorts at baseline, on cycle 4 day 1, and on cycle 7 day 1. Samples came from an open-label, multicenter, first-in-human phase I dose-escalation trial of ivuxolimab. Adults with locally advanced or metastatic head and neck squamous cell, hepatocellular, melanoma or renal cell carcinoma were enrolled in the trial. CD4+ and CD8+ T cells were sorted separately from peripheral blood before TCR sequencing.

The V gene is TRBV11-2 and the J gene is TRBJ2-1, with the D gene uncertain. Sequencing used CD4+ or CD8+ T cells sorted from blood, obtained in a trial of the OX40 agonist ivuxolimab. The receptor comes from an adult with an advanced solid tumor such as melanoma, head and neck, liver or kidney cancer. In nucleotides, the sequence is TGTGCCAGCAGCCTCGACCCGGCGAGTGAGCAGTTCTTC. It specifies CASSLDPASEQFF.